This T cell receptor (beta chain) was captured in a study of blood T cell repertoires in COVID-19. The method was immunoSEQ multiplex PCR; TCRdb's version includes in-frame clones alone and lacks a portion of them. The profile covers around 170,000 clones, with roughly 84% appearing a single time and nearly 8% taken by the ten largest. This clone occurred once. Unmatched junction bases numbered 5, after V lost 1 base and J lost 7 bases. The CDR3 runs 16 residues. From germline, CDR1 is LGHNA and CDR2 YSLEER. This sequence originates from a woman aged 50 to 60 who had recovered from COVID-19. Sequencing was done on a sample of PBMCs or T cells enriched from blood (not recorded which). The chain links TRBV4-3 to TRBJ1-6, with TRBD1 matching over 9 bases. CDR3 DNA sequence: TGCGCCAGCAGCCAAGTCTTGGGACAGGGCAATTCACCCCTCCACTTT. The encoded protein is CASSQVLGQGNSPLHF.